Presented here are 14 T cell receptor beta chains from one specimen sequenced in a study of blood T cell repertoires in COVID-19. TCRdb's copy holds only in-frame clones and misses some; the assay was immunoSEQ multiplex PCR. The sample includes hundreds of thousands of clones, over 85% seen only once; the top ten take roughly 4%. The sequencing sample was made of PBMCs or T cells enriched from blood (not recorded which). These receptors all come from a young woman with acute COVID-19.

The J gene is TRBJ2-5, the V gene TRBV10-3; TRBD2 agrees at 10 bases. The germline V gene encodes CDR1 ENHRY and CDR2 SYGVKD. V was clipped by 2 bases and J by 2 bases; unmatched bases: 5. The CDR3 contains 16 residues. The CDR3 region is CAISEGGSGGQETQYF. The CDR3 nucleotides read TGTGCCATCAGTGAGGGGGGTAGCGGGGGGCAAGAGACCCAGTACTTC.

This clone occurred once. The rearrangement links TRBV6-5 to TRBJ1-1; 7 bases align to TRBD1. Looked up from germline, CDR1 is MNHEY and CDR2 is SVGAGI. CDR3 size: 13 residues. Trimming at V came to 4 bases and at J to 6 bases, leaving 5 bases not matched to a gene. CDR3 in amino acids: CASSSTGVSEAFF. The CDR3 DNA reads TGTGCCAGCAGTTCCACAGGGGTTTCTGAAGCTTTCTTT.

V gene TRBV6-4 combines with J gene TRBJ2-1, with TRBD2 matching over 12 bases. CDR1 is MRHNA and CDR2 is SNTAGT in the germline V gene. Losses at the gene ends were 8 bases for V and 5 bases for J; bases not matched to a gene: 7. This CDR3 contains 15 residues. Here the CDR3 reads CASSLTSGGNNEQFF. The CDR3 DNA sequence: TGTGCCAGCTCCCTGACTAGCGGGGGCAACAATGAGCAGTTCTTC.

The rearrangement joins TRBV30 to TRBJ2-1; D gene ambiguous. The CDR3 runs to 13 residues. V was pared by 3 bases and J by 4 bases, with 10 bases between. Germline V lookup: CDR1 GTSNPN, CDR2 SVGIG (reference sequence). For the CDR3, the DNA is TGTGCCTGGAGGGCGACTGGGTACAATGAGCAGTTCTTC. It translates to CAWRATGYNEQFF. Full variable domain (outside the CDR3, taken from reference TRBV30 and TRBJ2-1): SQTIHQWPATLVQPVGSPLSLECTVEGTSNPNLYWYRQAAGRGLQLLFYSVGIGQISSEVPQNLSASRPQDRQFILSSKKLLLSDSGFYLCAWRATGYNEQFFGPGTRLTVL.

The rearrangement joins TRBV19 to TRBJ2-5, with D possibly matching TRBD1 (5 bases). Germline-derived CDR1 and CDR2 are LNHDA and SQIVND (reference sequence). CDR3 length: 15 residues. V lost 5 bases to trimming and J lost 1 base, with 14 bases between them. The CDR3 region has the DNA TGTGCCAGTAGTCGACAGAGGTTTGGCCAAGAGACCCAGTACTTC. It encodes CASSRQRFGQETQYF.

The chain has TRBV7-8 and TRBJ2-7; D possibly corresponds to TRBD2 (6 bases). The CDR3 contains 13 residues. V lost 7 bases and J lost 5, with 15 bases in between. The germline V gene has CDR1 SGHVS and CDR2 FQNEAQ. The CDR3 nucleotides read TGTGCCAGCAACCTCAGTTGGGAGGACGAGCAGTACTTC. Its translation: CASNLSWEDEQYF.

This chain joins TRBV27 and TRBJ2-7, with D possibly matching TRBD1 (6 bases). The CDR3 length is 14 residues. Trimming left V 1 base short and J 7 bases short, with 14 bases between. Germline loops: CDR1 MNHEY, CDR2 SMNVEV (reference sequence). The CDR3: CASSLYWGHGEQYF. DNA for the CDR3: TGTGCCAGCAGTTTATACTGGGGGCATGGAGAGCAGTACTTC.

The chain joins TRBV18 to TRBJ1-2, with D possibly matching TRBD1 (5 bases). This CDR3 contains 15 residues. Trimming cost V 4 bases and J 1 base, with 13 bases left between them. Germline V gene data show CDR1 as KGHSH and CDR2 as LQKENI. The CDR3 DNA sequence: TGTGCCAGCTCACTATCCGCGACAGTTAACTATGGCTACACCTTC. As protein: CASSLSATVNYGYTF. Full variable domain (remainder filled in from reference TRBV18 and TRBJ1-2): NAGVMQNPRHLVRRRGQEARLRCSPMKGHSHVYWYRQLPEEGLKFMVYLQKENIIDESGMPKERFSAEFPKEGPSILRIQQVVRGDSAAYFCASSLSATVNYGYTFGSGTRLTVV.

This clone was detected once. The chain employs TRBV3-1 (or the pseudogene TRBV3-2) and TRBJ1-5; D is unresolved. The CDR3 covers 15 residues. In germline, CDR1 is LGHDT, CDR2 YNNKEL (reference sequence). V lost 3 bases and J 7 bases, leaving 16 bases between the germline ends. CDR3 nucleotides: TGTGCCAGCAGCCAGTTGTTTGGGCGAGAACAGCCCCAGCATTTT. It codes for CASSQLFGREQPQHF.

This clone was seen a few times. The V call is TRBV18, the J call TRBJ2-1, with 9 bases aligning to TRBD2. V dropped 3 bases and J dropped 2; count of bases not matched to a gene: 2. The CDR3 has 15 amino acids. CDR1 and CDR2 (germline): KGHSH, LQKENI. The CDR3 DNA reads as TGTGCCAGCTCACCGCGGGGGGGCCCCTACAATGAGCAGTTCTTC. It translates to CASSPRGGPYNEQFF.

CDR3 sequence (DNA): TGTGCCTGGGAAACCCCGGGACACCTCTATGGCTACACCTTC. This sequence encodes CAWETPGHLYGYTF. The V and J genes are TRBV30 and TRBJ1-2; D is possibly TRBD1 (6 bases). Germline CDR1 GTSNPN, CDR2 SVGIG (reference sequence). CDR3 size: 14 residues. Trimming cost V 5 bases and J 4 bases, with 17 bases left between them.

The chain couples TRBV2 to TRBJ1-2; 9 nucleotides line up with TRBD1. This CDR3 spans 18 amino acids. With 3 bases clipped from V and 6 bases from J, the junction kept 17 bases outside the gene matches. Germline V lookup: CDR1 SNHLY, CDR2 FYNNEI. For the CDR3, the DNA is TGTGCCAGCAGTGATTCCGCCACCCAGGGAACAGGGGGCGATGGCTACACCTTC. The encoded protein is CASSDSATQGTGGDGYTF.

This clone appeared once. The CDR3, as DNA: TGTGCTAGTGGCCCGGGGGACCGCACAGATACGCAGTATTTT. Translated, it gives CASGPGDRTDTQYF. This chain connects TRBV12-5 to TRBJ2-3, with D maybe TRBD2 (6 bases). The length of the CDR3 is 14 residues. Per the germline V gene, CDR1 is LGHNT and CDR2 is FRNRAP. Trimming shortened V by 6 bases and J by 1 base, and 11 bases separated the two germline ends.

This clone came up once. The chain joins TRBV5-1 to TRBJ2-3, with a possible D match to TRBD1 (6 bases). V was pared by 4 bases and J by 0 bases, with 12 bases between. The length of the CDR3 is 15 residues. Germline CDR1 is SGHRS and CDR2 is YFSETQ. Here the CDR3 reads CASSPGHPSTDTQYF. CDR3 in DNA: TGCGCCAGCAGCCCGGGACACCCTAGCACAGATACGCAGTATTTT.